This T cell receptor beta chain was sequenced for a study of blood T cells in healthy people across ages. The overall study: In model experiments, template switching was able to capture about one barcoded beta molecule for every two T cells that were present.

The second PCR ran about 6 to 12 cycles with a sample-barcoded 5' primer and J-beta primers. Each of the samples gave a minimum of 3 million paired-end reads that contained CDR3. TCRdb itself ran the 5' RACE reads through MiXCR, one entry per CDR3 protein. Here the sample spans about 780,000 distinct CDR3 sequences, about half being singletons. Germline V gene lookup returns CDR1 MNHNS and CDR2 SASEGT. This CDR3 has 15 residues. J gave up 4 bases and V 6 bases, and 6 bases lay outside the gene matches. The receptor's source is an elderly man in good health. Sequencing was done on a sample of blood. V is TRBV6-1 and J is TRBJ1-1; 12 bases line up with TRBD1. The CDR3 DNA is TGTGCCAGCAGCCCCCGGGACAGGGGGCGCACTGAAGCTTTCTTT. The encoded protein is CASSPRDRGRTEAFF.